Sequencing of this T cell receptor beta chain was carried out in a study of shared clonotypes between healthy human individuals (dated by TCRdb to about 2020). About the study as a whole: A few men and two women, aged 18 to 49 years, made up the cohort. For each donor, CD4 naive and CD4 memory were each run on three plates, CD8 naive on two plates, and CD8 memory on one plate. To estimate repertoire size and how much clonotypes are shared between individuals, the study performed deep sequencing of blood TCR repertoires from about five healthy adults. Different laboratories and diverse techniques were used to prepare libraries and sequence TCR repertoires, to increase sequencing depth and limit assay-specific biases. Per donor, leukapheresis produced somewhere between about 0.9 and 10 billion PBMCs. Summary of the overall study and its limitations: Even with the large sequencing depth, rarefaction of the sorted-subset datasets indicated that sequencing was incomplete. Estimated clonotype richness was generally larger for naive than for memory subsets. Sampling was restricted to blood, and TCR repertoires in tissues likely differ from the TCR repertoires found in blood. Because the study included a small number of donors, the genetic and exposure-history diversity represented was limited. Sharing across several donors was observed for about 5% of naive CD4, over 3% of naive CD8, about 2.3% of memory CD4, and 0.4% of memory CD8 clonotypes. Higher generation probabilities were observed for clonotypes shared by all four sorted-subset donors than for non-shared clonotypes. Pairwise subsampling led to the expectation that sequencing depth would affect the degree of clonotype sharing among donors.

As for this clone: Its antigen is unknown. Per-nucleotide qualities are absent, and no much larger clonotype sits a single base away.

V and J are trimmed by 0 bases and 6 bases, and the gene matches miss 5 bases of the junction. CDR1 GTSNPN and CDR2 SVGIG are derived from the germline V gene (reference sequence). The CDR3 goes from the cysteine to the phenylalanine over 14 residues. Just the 42-base CDR3 DNA is kept, in frame starting at base 1. Donors were healthy HIV-negative adults with no recently reported acute infections or vaccinations. Every donor was a Caucasian adult living in Nashville, Tennessee, USA. Magnetic negative selection was used to enrich CD4+ T cells, after which naive cells were positively selected on CD45RA and the negative fraction became the memory subset. Blood was obtained by leukapheresis, after which PBMCs were separated by Ficoll-Histopaque density gradient centrifugation and cryopreserved in liquid nitrogen vapor phase. Analytical flow cytometry was used to check the purity and quantity of every magnetically sorted T cell population. Each sorted fraction had its genomic DNA isolated and then quantified by UV absorbance on a Nanodrop 2000c.

Using the deep immunoSEQ assay, multiplex PCR amplified TCR CDR3 regions from genomic DNA. Extracted genomic DNA from each cell subset was spread evenly across all wells of several immunoSEQ 96-well plates, with each plate serving as a replicate. For sorted subsets, about 200 ng genomic DNA, equal to some 30,000 T cell genomes, was loaded into each replicate PCR. Purified libraries were measured with a Qubit 3.0 fluorometer, size-checked on a Bioanalyzer 2100, and measured again with the KAPA Library Quantification kit. A separate single-read 150-cycle Illumina NextSeq 550 flow cell was used to sequence each immunoSEQ 96-well plate. Under the source paper's analysis protocol: Because the immunoSEQ output included only junctional sequences and no quality scores, the filtering could not be the same as the filtering used for full-length reads. Sequences were annotated with PyIR, a Python wrapper for IgBLAST v1.9, using IMGT germline references to assign V/J genes and CDR3. Reads were removed for weak V/J assignments (E-value above 1e-6), missing CDR3, stop codons, out-of-frame junctions, or ambiguous translated residues. V3J clonotypes were defined as sequences sharing the same inferred V gene, J gene, and CDR3 amino acid sequence. Percentage overlap between repertoires was calculated by dividing the number of shared unique clonotypes by the size of the smaller repertoire. Three approaches were used to assess repertoire richness: RTK rarefaction, the Chao1 estimator, and Recon v2.1 estimates of unobserved clonotypes. OLGA was used to compute generation probabilities for all TCRbeta clonotypes that the gDNA method yielded from four donors. This immuneACCESS table, as held by TCRdb, lists in-frame sequences with V and J called but not all clones. Of the missing ones, under half trace to an unresolved V gene in checked studies; the others have no known cause. That table furnishes V, J and clone size, whereas the DNA furnished D and trimming. The sample data list some 2 million clones, and roughly 96% of these were observed just once. The biggest ten clones account for 0.13% of the sample.

Source material: naive CD4+ T cells sorted from blood. The cell subset or site label, read with the paper, signifies: CD45RA+ positively selected. This TCR was sampled from a man between 18 and 29 years old in good health. The chain couples TRBV30 to TRBJ1-2, with 9 bases matching TRBD1. The sequenced DNA is TGTGCCTGGAGTGTGGGACAGGGAGGGAATGGCTACACCTTC. Its protein product is CAWSVGQGGNGYTF.